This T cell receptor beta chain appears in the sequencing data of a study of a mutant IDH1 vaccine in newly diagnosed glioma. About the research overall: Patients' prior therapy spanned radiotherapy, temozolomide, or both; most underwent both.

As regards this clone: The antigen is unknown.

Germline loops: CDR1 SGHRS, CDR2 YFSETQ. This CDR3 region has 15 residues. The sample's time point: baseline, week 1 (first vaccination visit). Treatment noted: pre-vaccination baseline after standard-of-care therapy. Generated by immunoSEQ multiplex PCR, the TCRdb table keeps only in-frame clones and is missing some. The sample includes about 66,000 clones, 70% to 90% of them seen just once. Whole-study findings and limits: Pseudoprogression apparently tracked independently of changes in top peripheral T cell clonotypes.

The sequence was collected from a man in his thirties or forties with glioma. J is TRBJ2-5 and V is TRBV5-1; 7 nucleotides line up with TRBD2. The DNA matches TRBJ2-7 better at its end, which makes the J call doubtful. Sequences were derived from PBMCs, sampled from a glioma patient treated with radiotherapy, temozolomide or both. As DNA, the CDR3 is TGCGCCAGCAGCTTGTTAGGCCTGCGGGAGTCCGAGCAGTACTTC. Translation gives CASSLLGLRESEQYF.